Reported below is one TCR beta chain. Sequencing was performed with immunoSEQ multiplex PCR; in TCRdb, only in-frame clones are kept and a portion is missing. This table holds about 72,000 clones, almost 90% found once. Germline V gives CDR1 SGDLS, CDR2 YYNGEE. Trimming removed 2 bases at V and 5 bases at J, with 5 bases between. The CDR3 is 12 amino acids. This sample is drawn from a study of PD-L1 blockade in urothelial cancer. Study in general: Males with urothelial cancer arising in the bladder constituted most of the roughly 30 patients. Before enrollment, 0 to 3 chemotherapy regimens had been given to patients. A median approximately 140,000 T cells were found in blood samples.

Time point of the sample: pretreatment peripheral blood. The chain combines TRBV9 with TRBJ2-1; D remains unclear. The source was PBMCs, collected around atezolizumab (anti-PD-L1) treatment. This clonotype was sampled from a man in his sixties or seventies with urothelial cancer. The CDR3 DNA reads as TGTGCCAGCAGCGTTCCCAACAATGAGCAGTTCTTC. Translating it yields CASSVPNNEQFF. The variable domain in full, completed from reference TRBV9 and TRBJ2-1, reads DSGVTQTPKHLITATGQRVTLRCSPRSGDLSVYWYQQSLDQGLQFLIQYYNGEERAKGNILERFSAQQFPDLHSELNLSSLELGDSALYFCASSVPNNEQFFGPGTRLTVL.